This T cell receptor (beta chain) was documented in a study of cytomegalovirus exposure and HLA in healthy donors. This clone came up once. The V gene end was trimmed by 4 bases and the J gene end by 3 bases; junction bases not matched to a gene: 9. The germline CDR1 and CDR2 sequences are MGHDK and SYGVNS. CDR3 length: 15 amino acids. Libraries were prepared by immunoSEQ multiplex PCR; TCRdb keeps only in-frame clonotypes and omits some of them. The data hold over 250,000 clones, with 80% to 90% observed a single time. The chain carries TRBV25-1 and TRBJ2-7, with 7 positions matching TRBD2. The sample comprised PBMCs. The TCR originated in a woman aged 18-30 years in good health and CMV-seronegative. CDR3 sequence: CASSGRGGGNYEQYF. CDR3 in DNA: TGTGCCAGCAGTGGGCGTGGCGGGGGAAACTACGAGCAGTACTTC.